The sequence of this TCR beta chain was determined in a study of T cell repertoires in urothelial bladder cancer (dated by TCRdb to the late 2010s). For the wider study: Clinical stages of the approximately 12 resected lesions were three cT0, three cTa, three cT1 and three cT2 or greater. In the study, clonality of the TCR repertoire in bladder tumors was compared against clonality in benign bladder inflammation. Roughly 12 patients who had bladder lesions and were undergoing transurethral resection were prospectively identified. A total of 11 to 13 resected bladder lesions, made up of urothelial carcinoma (UC+) and benign (UC-) specimens, were studied. The research as a whole found: In carcinoma specimens, up to about 15% of infiltrating lymphocytes were accounted for by a single T-cell clone, compared with roughly 2.1% in benign specimens. The median percentage of tumor infiltrating lymphocytes was about 1.9% in carcinoma specimens and approximately 12% in benign specimens. Urothelial carcinoma specimens had fewer T cells than benign specimens, with medians of about 5,800 and 28,000.

The immunoSEQ assay was used to sequence the CDR3 region of the TCR beta chain. As for how the authors treated the data: For each specimen, the T-cell fraction, clonal dominance, and maximum TCR clone frequency were calculated. What TCRdb holds here is the immuneACCESS table cut down to in-frame rearrangements. Part of the clones is not present; checked against another copy, under half of the missing clones reflect an unresolved V gene, and the others are unexplained. V and J calls and clone size are as listed in that table; D and trimming were resolved from the DNA. A total of 10,000 or so clones appear in this sample, roughly two thirds of them only once. The ten largest clonotypes hold 5.5% to 8% of the sample. Resected bladder lesions in which urothelial carcinoma was absent were designated as benign (UC-) specimens. Bladder lesion specimens were obtained at transurethral resection and were stored at -80C. DNA was isolated from bladder specimens obtained during transurethral resection.

Measured from the cysteine to the phenylalanine, the CDR3 is 16 residues long. Only CDR3 DNA remains: 48 bases, in frame from the first base. The CDR1 and CDR2 encoded by the germline V gene are SGHDT and YYEEEE. Compared with germline, V lacks 4 bases and J lacks 5 bases; bases without a gene match: 11. The table lists this clone with a few counts. Its antigen is unknown. No much larger clone is present one base from it, and per-base qualities are unavailable. The chain is assembled from TRBV5-6 and TRBJ2-2; 7 central nucleotides agree with TRBD1. This receptor was identified in a human donor with a benign inflammatory bladder lesion. The sequenced sample was tumor-infiltrating cells from bladder cancer. Read as DNA, the sequence is TGTGCCAGCAGCGTCTACAGGGGCGCAATTACCGGGGAGCTGTTTTTT. Its translation is CASSVYRGAITGELFF.